This TCR beta chain was documented in a study of T cells in localized non-small cell lung cancer. Study-level findings and limits: Tumor showed lower T cell clonality than uninvolved adjacent lung, where it was highest. Median detection of top 100 tumor clones in adjacent lung was 55 to 60 clones. Multi-region tumor sequencing was not done, so intratumor heterogeneity could not be excluded. Longer survival (overall) was linked to higher T cell density in blood.

TCRdb's table, derived via immunoSEQ multiplex PCR, lists solely in-frame clones and lacks some. Among 15,000 to 20,000 clones listed, about 80% were seen once. Worth noting for this clone: As yet, its antigen is unknown.

This specimen consisted of peripheral blood, obtained before any cancer treatment. The receptor was derived from a male donor older than 55 with stage I lung adenocarcinoma.

The CDR3 here is CASRTTGMVQFF. The CDR3 region has the DNA TGTGCCAGCAGAACCACAGGGATGGTGCAGTTCTTC. The gene calls are TRBV6-5 and TRBJ2-1; maybe TRBD1 (6 bases). Germline CDR1 MNHEY, CDR2 SVGAGI. Trimming removed 6 bases at V and 12 bases at J, with 15 bases between. This CDR3 has 12 amino acids.